The T cell receptor (beta chain) under discussion was sequenced for a study of blood T cell repertoires in COVID-19. Study-level background: Acute and convalescent COVID-19 specimens originated in the United States, Italy and Spain. PBMCs, B-cell-depleted T cells, or T cells were the source of the cDNA or gDNA that made up the material.

Only in-frame clones appear in the TCRdb table, and some are missing; sequencing was by immunoSEQ multiplex PCR. The sample carries more than 300,000 clones, around 86% recorded once. Grouping used clinical history reported by participants in a survey and questionnaire. What the recovered Cohort 3 donors had was two negative PCRs, clearance, or symptom resolution. There are 14 residues in the CDR3. Trimming stripped 7 bases from V and 1 base from J, with 13 bases between. The V gene's germline CDR1 is SNHLY and CDR2 FYNNEI. The sequencing input was PBMCs or T cells enriched from blood (not recorded which). The clonotype originates from a young woman who had recovered from COVID-19. The chain has TRBV2 and TRBJ1-1; D ambiguous. The CDR3 sequence is CASNFGATNTEAFF. CDR3 nucleotide sequence: TGTGCCAGCAATTTCGGAGCCACGAACACTGAAGCTTTCTTT.